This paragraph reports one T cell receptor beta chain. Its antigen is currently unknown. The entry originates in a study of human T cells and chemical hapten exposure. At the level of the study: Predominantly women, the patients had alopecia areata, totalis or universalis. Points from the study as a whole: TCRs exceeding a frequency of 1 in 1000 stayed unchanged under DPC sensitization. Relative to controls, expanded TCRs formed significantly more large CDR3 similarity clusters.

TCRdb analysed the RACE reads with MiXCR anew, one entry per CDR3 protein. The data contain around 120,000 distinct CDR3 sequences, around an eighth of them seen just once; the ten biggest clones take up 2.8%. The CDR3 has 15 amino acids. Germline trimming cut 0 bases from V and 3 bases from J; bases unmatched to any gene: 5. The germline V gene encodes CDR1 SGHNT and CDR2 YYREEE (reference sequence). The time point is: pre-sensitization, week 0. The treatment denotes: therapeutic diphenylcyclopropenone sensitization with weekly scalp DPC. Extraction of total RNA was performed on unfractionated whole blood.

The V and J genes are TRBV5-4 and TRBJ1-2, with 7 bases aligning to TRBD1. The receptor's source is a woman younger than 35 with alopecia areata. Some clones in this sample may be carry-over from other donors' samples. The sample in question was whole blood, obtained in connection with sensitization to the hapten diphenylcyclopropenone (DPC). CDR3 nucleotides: TGTGCCAGCAGCTTGGAACAGGGGAAGTACTATGGCTACACCTTC. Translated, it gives CASSLEQGKYYGYTF.